Reported below is one T cell receptor beta chain. Its antigen is as yet unknown. The data stem from a study of cytomegalovirus exposure and HLA in healthy donors. Turning to the study itself: Some 85 million unique TCRs, all from HLA-typed donors, were included in an early release of the data. General observations from the study: Most TCR sequences were rare, but some public TCRs occurred in many donors. An analysis was carried out at a later point. It showed that HLA-associated TCR beta chains were more clonally expanded than equally common non-associated chains.

The PCR was carried out with 60 Vbeta primers and 13 Jbeta primers. Clones were sequenced by immunoSEQ multiplex PCR, and TCRdb holds only the in-frame ones, with some missing. This table has 200,000 to 250,000 clones, 70% to 90% appearing once. Specimen: PBMCs. This TCR was recovered from a woman aged 60-75 years in good health and CMV-seropositive.

CDR3 coding DNA: TGTGCCAGCAGCAGGGAGGTGGCTCGTGGCTACACCTTC. This translates into CASSREVARGYTF. The chain couples TRBV2 to TRBJ1-2; tentatively, D is TRBD1 (5 bases). The V end lost 6 bases, the J end lost 7 bases, and 15 bases lay between the germline ends. This CDR3 spans 13 amino acids. Germline V lookup: CDR1 SNHLY, CDR2 FYNNEI.